The TCR beta chain under discussion was sequenced for a study of blood T cell repertoires in COVID-19. Study information: The United States, Italy and Spain supplied acute and convalescent COVID-19 samples.

The germline CDR1 and CDR2 sequences are DFQATT and SNEGSKA (reference sequence). Trimming shortened V by 3 bases and J by 3 bases, and 9 bases separated the two germline ends. The CDR3 runs to 12 residues. Generated by immunoSEQ multiplex PCR, the TCRdb table keeps only in-frame clones and is missing some. The table lists roughly 50,000 clones, approximately 87% of them singletons. The receptor was derived from a human donor in a cohort sampled during active COVID-19. Sequenced sample: peripheral blood. The gene calls are TRBV20-1 and TRBJ2-7; maybe TRBD2 (5 bases). The CDR3: CSASTGVYEQYF. CDR3 sequence (DNA): TGCAGTGCTAGTACCGGGGTCTACGAGCAGTACTTC.